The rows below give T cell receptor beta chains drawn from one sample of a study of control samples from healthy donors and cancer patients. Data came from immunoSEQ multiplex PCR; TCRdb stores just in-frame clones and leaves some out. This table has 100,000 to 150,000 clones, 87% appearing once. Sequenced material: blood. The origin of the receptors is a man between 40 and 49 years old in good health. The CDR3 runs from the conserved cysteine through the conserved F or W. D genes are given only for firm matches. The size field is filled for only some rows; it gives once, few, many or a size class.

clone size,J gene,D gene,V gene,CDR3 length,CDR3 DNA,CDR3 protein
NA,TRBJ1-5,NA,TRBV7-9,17,TGTGCCAGCAGCTTAGCTGTAGGGACGATAAGCAATCAGCCCCAGCATTTT,CASSLAVGTISNQPQHF
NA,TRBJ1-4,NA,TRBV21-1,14,TGTGCCAGCATTCTGGGGGCAACTAATGAAAAACTGTTTTTT,CASILGATNEKLFF
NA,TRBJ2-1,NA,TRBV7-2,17,TGTGCCAGCAGCTTATCGTTGCGAACGACCCTTTACAATGAGCAGTTCTTC,CASSLSLRTTLYNEQFF
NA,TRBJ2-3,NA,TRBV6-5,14,TGTGCCAGCAGGGACAGAGGAGCCACAGATACGCAGTATTTT,CASRDRGATDTQYF
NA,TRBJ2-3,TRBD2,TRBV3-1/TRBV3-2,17,TGTGCCAGCAGCCGCCTACCAGCGGGGGGTAACACAGATACGCAGTATTTT,CASSRLPAGGNTDTQYF
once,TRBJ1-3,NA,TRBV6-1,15,TGTGCCAGCAGTGAAGGCCCCGGAGACGGAAACACCATATATTTT,CASSEGPGDGNTIYF
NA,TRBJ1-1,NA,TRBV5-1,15,TGCGCCAGCAGCTTGGGGAGAGGGGATCACACTGAAGCTTTCTTT,CASSLGRGDHTEAFF
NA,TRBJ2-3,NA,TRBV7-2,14,TGTGCCAGCAGCCCTATGACTAGCACAGATACGCAGTATTTT,CASSPMTSTDTQYF
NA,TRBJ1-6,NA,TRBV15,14,TGTGCCACCAGCAGAACACGTCAGAATTCACCCCTCCACTTT,CATSRTRQNSPLHF
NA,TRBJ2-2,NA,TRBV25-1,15,TGTGCCAGCAGTGGCAGGGTTTCGAACACCGGGGAGCTGTTTTTT,CASSGRVSNTGELFF
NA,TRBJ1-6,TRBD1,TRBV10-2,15,TGCGCCAGCAGTGGGACAGGGGCCTATAATTCACCCCTCCACTTT,CASSGTGAYNSPLHF
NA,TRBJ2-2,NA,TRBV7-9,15,TGTGCCAGCAGCCAGGACAGCCCAAACACCGGGGAGCTGTTTTTT,CASSQDSPNTGELFF
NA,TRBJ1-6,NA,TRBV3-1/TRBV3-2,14,TGTGCCAGCAGCCAAACGGACACTAATTCACCCCTCCACTTT,CASSQTDTNSPLHF
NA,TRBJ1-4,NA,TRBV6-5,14,TGTGCCAGCCTCGACGGAACAACTAATGAAAAACTGTTTTTT,CASLDGTTNEKLFF
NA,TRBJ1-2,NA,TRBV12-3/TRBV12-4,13,TGTGCCAGCAGTTTAGGGGCACCCTATGGCTACACCTTC,CASSLGAPYGYTF
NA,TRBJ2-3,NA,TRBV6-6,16,TGTGCCAGCAGGGTCTCAGCCGGAACGAACACAGATACGCAGTATTTT,CASRVSAGTNTDTQYF
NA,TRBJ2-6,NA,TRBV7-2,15,TGTGCCAGCAGCTTTTCGGCTTCCGGGGCCAACGTCCTGACTTTC,CASSFSASGANVLTF
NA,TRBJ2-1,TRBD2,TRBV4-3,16,TGCGCCAGCAGCGACCAGGCGGGGGGCTTATACAATGAGCAGTTCTTC,CASSDQAGGLYNEQFF
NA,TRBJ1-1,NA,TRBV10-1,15,TGCGCCAGCAGTGACAGCCAGGGGCAGAACACTGAAGCTTTCTTT,CASSDSQGQNTEAFF
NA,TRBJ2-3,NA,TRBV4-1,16,TGCGCCAGCAGCCAAGAGGGCGGCGGAAGCACAGATACGCAGTATTTT,CASSQEGGGSTDTQYF
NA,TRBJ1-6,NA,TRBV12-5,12,TGTGCTAGTGGTTCCTCGGCCCCACCCCTCCACTTT,CASGSSAPPLHF
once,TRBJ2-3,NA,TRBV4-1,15,TGCGCCAGCAGCCAGTTTATTGGGGGCGGTGATACGCAGTATTTT,CASSQFIGGGDTQYF
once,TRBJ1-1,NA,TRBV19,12,TGTGCCAGTAGAGAGGTGAACACTGAAGCTTTCTTT,CASREVNTEAFF
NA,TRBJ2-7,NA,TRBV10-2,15,TGCGCCAGCAGTTTTCCGGAGGGGGCGCTCAACGAGCAGTACTTC,CASSFPEGALNEQYF
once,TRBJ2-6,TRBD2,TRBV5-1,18,TGCGCCAGCAGCTTGAACGGGGGGGCAAGCTCTGGGGCCAACGTCCTGACTTTC,CASSLNGGASSGANVLTF
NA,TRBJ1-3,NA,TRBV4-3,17,TGCGCCAGCAGCCAAGAGGCCGCCAGGGGTTCTGGAAACACCATATATTTT,CASSQEAARGSGNTIYF
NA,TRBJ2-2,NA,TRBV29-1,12,TGCAGCGCCAGAGGGGAAGCCGGGGAGCTGTTTTTT,CSARGEAGELFF
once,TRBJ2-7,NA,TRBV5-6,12,TGTGCCAGCAGAAGGGCTACCTACGAGCAGTACTTC,CASRRATYEQYF
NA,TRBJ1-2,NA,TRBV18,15,TGTGCCAGCTCACCGTCGCCGGGGGCGGACTATGGCTACACCTTC,CASSPSPGADYGYTF
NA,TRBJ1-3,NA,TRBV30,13,TGTGCCTGGACTGCCATCTCTGGAAACACCATATATTTT,CAWTAISGNTIYF
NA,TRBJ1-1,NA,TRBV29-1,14,TGCAGCGTCTGGACCGGGGCAGTGAACACTGAAGCTTTCTTT,CSVWTGAVNTEAFF
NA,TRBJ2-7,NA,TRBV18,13,TGTGCCAGCTCACCTTCCAGCTCCTACGAGCAGTACTTC,CASSPSSSYEQYF
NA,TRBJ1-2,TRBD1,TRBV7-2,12,TGTGCCAGCAGCAGAGACAGGGGAGGCTACACCTTC,CASSRDRGGYTF
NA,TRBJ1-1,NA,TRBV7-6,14,TGTGCCAGCAGCTCAGAGACAGGGAACACTGAAGCTTTCTTT,CASSSETGNTEAFF
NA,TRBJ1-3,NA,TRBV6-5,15,TGTGCCAGCAGTACGACAGGACCCTCTGGAAACACCATATATTTT,CASSTTGPSGNTIYF
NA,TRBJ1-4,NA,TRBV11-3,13,TGTGCCAGCAGCCCCCGTTTTAAAGAAAAACTGTTTTTT,CASSPRFKEKLFF
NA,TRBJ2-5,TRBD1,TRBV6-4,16,TGTGCCAGCAGTCATCTGGGGACAGGGGGCGCGGAGACCCAGTACTTC,CASSHLGTGGAETQYF
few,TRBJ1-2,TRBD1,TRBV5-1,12,TGCGCCAGCAGCCGGGACAGGGATGGCTACACCTTC,CASSRDRDGYTF
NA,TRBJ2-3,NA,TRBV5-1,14,TGCGCCAGCAGCTTGAACGCGGCCCGGGGTACGCAGTATTTT,CASSLNAARGTQYF
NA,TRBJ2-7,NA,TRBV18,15,TGTGCCAGCTCACCGCAAGATGGACGGTTCTACGAGCAGTACTTC,CASSPQDGRFYEQYF
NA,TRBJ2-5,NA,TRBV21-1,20,TGTGCCAGCAGCACCGAGGGGGCTAGCGGGGGGGCCCCGTACCAAGAGACCCAGTACTTC,CASSTEGASGGAPYQETQYF
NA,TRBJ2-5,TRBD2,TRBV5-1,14,TGCGCCAGCAGTAGCGGGGGGCCCCTTGAGACCCAGTACTTC,CASSSGGPLETQYF
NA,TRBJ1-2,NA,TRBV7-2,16,TGTGCCAGCAGCTCACCCGGCGTGGCAGGGAACTATGGCTACACCTTC,CASSSPGVAGNYGYTF
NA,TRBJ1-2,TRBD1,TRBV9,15,TGTGCCAGCAGCGTTCAGGTGGGACAGCGCCATGGCTACACCTTC,CASSVQVGQRHGYTF
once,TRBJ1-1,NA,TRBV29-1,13,TGCAGCGCGGAGGACAGCATGAACACTGAAGCTTTCTTT,CSAEDSMNTEAFF
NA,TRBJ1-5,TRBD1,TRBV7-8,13,TGTGCCAGCAGCCGCAGGGGGCTACAGCCCCAGCATTTT,CASSRRGLQPQHF
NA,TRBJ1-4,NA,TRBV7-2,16,TGTGCCAGCAGCTTAGCGGCAGGCGGCGGGGGTGAAAAACTGTTTTTT,CASSLAAGGGGEKLFF
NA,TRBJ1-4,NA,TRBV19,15,TGTGCCAGTAGTCCCGTTACGGGCATTAATGAAAAACTGTTTTTT,CASSPVTGINEKLFF
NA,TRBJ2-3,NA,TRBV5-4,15,TGTGCCAGCAGCTTGGCTCAGTTCGGCACAGATACGCAGTATTTT,CASSLAQFGTDTQYF
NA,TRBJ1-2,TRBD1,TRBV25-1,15,TGTGCCAGCAGTGAAGGGACAGGGGGGAACTATGGCTACACCTTC,CASSEGTGGNYGYTF
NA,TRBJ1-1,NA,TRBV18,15,TGTGCCAGCTCACCGGACCAGGGGATGAACACTGAAGCTTTCTTT,CASSPDQGMNTEAFF
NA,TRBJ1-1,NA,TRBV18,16,TGTGCCAGCTCACCCGAGGGCCGAGGGTCGGGGACTGAAGCTTTCTTT,CASSPEGRGSGTEAFF